These T cell receptor beta chains were read from a single sample in a study of T cells of healthy individuals. Via MiXCR, TCRdb re-called the 5' RACE reads, giving one row per CDR3 protein. The data show around 83,000 distinct CDR3 sequences, roughly 5.1% seen once. The receptors stem from a female donor in good health. The CDR3 runs from the conserved cysteine through the conserved F or W. The order of the fields is J gene, V gene, CDR3 protein.

J gene: TRBJ2-2; V gene: TRBV7-2; CDR3 protein: CASSLEVGGRLNTGELFF
J gene: TRBJ2-1; V gene: TRBV29-1; CDR3 protein: CSSHGPFNTYNEQFF
J gene: TRBJ2-1; V gene: TRBV4-3; CDR3 protein: CASSQSPSGRNEQFF
J gene: TRBJ2-1; V gene: TRBV6-2/TRBV6-3; CDR3 protein: CASRDEQFF
J gene: TRBJ2-2; V gene: TRBV28; CDR3 protein: CASSLSTGAGELFF
J gene: TRBJ1-2; V gene: TRBV4-1; CDR3 protein: CASSQDLGVGGYTF
J gene: TRBJ1-2; V gene: TRBV7-2; CDR3 protein: CASSPPPSNYGYTF
J gene: TRBJ2-7; V gene: TRBV29-1; CDR3 protein: CSVEGRGLVEQYF
J gene: TRBJ1-1; V gene: TRBV5-5; CDR3 protein: CASSKGQVNTEAFF
J gene: TRBJ2-7; V gene: TRBV12-3/TRBV12-4; CDR3 protein: CASSFGSSYEQYF
J gene: TRBJ2-7; V gene: TRBV5-1; CDR3 protein: CASSLATNGEQYF
J gene: TRBJ1-1; V gene: TRBV14; CDR3 protein: CASSPLPGAVNTEAFF
J gene: TRBJ2-1; V gene: TRBV10-3; CDR3 protein: CAISDHMVSGFRSYNEQFF
J gene: TRBJ1-4; V gene: TRBV4-1; CDR3 protein: CASSQVGTRVMFF
J gene: TRBJ1-5; V gene: TRBV30; CDR3 protein: CAWSVSQYQPQHF
J gene: TRBJ2-1; V gene: TRBV6-1; CDR3 protein: CASSEGMGTGGSEPFF
J gene: TRBJ2-1; V gene: TRBV5-4; CDR3 protein: CASSPPGRNEQFF
J gene: TRBJ2-7; V gene: TRBV7-2; CDR3 protein: CASSPREGGHEQYF
J gene: TRBJ1-6; V gene: TRBV7-2; CDR3 protein: CASRSGNNSPLHF
J gene: TRBJ2-3; V gene: TRBV28; CDR3 protein: CASSLTSTNTDTQYF
J gene: TRBJ2-7; V gene: TRBV6-2/TRBV6-3; CDR3 protein: CASREQGMLWEQYF
J gene: TRBJ2-2; V gene: TRBV11-2; CDR3 protein: CASSFGLAGAGVTGELFF
J gene: TRBJ2-5; V gene: TRBV28; CDR3 protein: CASNLSAGETQYF
J gene: TRBJ1-3; V gene: TRBV7-2; CDR3 protein: CASSFEVGNTIYF
J gene: TRBJ2-1; V gene: TRBV7-7; CDR3 protein: CASSLASSGSNEQFF
J gene: TRBJ1-2; V gene: TRBV4-2; CDR3 protein: CASSQDYRATRGYTF
J gene: TRBJ2-5; V gene: TRBV5-1; CDR3 protein: CASTYRTGNPQETQYF
J gene: TRBJ2-4; V gene: TRBV6-5; CDR3 protein: CASSRQGGSSKNIQYF
J gene: TRBJ1-2; V gene: TRBV6-5; CDR3 protein: CASKAGGSYGYTF
J gene: TRBJ2-3; V gene: TRBV4-3; CDR3 protein: CASSQEQAGYLDTQYF
J gene: TRBJ2-7; V gene: TRBV28; CDR3 protein: CASSLTGVDEQYF
J gene: TRBJ1-5; V gene: TRBV12-3/TRBV12-4; CDR3 protein: CASSRAGGNQPQHF
J gene: TRBJ1-1; V gene: TRBV19; CDR3 protein: CASRAQGVRGTEAFF
J gene: TRBJ2-3; V gene: TRBV11-2; CDR3 protein: CACSPAGGPVDTQYF
J gene: TRBJ1-1; V gene: TRBV28; CDR3 protein: CASSLAPVMGGGTEAFF
J gene: TRBJ2-7; V gene: TRBV10-3; CDR3 protein: CAINPGTGGPEQYF
J gene: TRBJ1-2; V gene: TRBV7-2; CDR3 protein: CASSSVTNYGYTF
J gene: TRBJ2-7; V gene: TRBV18; CDR3 protein: CASSPRDTLYEQYF
J gene: TRBJ2-7; V gene: TRBV20-1; CDR3 protein: CSAENRRAGDEQYF
J gene: TRBJ1-5; V gene: TRBV18; CDR3 protein: CASSSQGVYSNQPQHF
J gene: TRBJ1-3; V gene: TRBV4-1; CDR3 protein: CASSQGGGPGPHSNTIYF
J gene: TRBJ2-6; V gene: TRBV4-1; CDR3 protein: CASSQAPRQANVLTF
J gene: TRBJ2-4; V gene: TRBV6-5; CDR3 protein: CASSQLPRGAKNIQYF
J gene: TRBJ1-1; V gene: TRBV6-4; CDR3 protein: CASSDPLIGENTEAFF